What follows are 20 T cell receptor beta chains derived from one specimen sequenced in a study of cytomegalovirus exposure and HLA in healthy donors. This PCR relied on a set of 60 Vbeta primers and 13 Jbeta primers. Clones were read by immunoSEQ multiplex PCR, and TCRdb kept only the in-frame ones, dropping some. The sample records more than 150,000 clones, approximately 84% being singletons. The sequencing sample was made of PBMCs. Receptor source: a middle-aged man in good health and CMV-seropositive.

This chain joins TRBV5-5 and TRBJ2-2; possible D gene TRBD1, 6 bases. The V gene lost 2 bases and the J gene lost 4 bases, with 15 bases spanning the gap. CDR3 size: 16 residues. Looked up from germline, CDR1 is SGHKS and CDR2 is YYEKEE (reference sequence). This chain's CDR3 is CASSLTGSQATGELFF. CDR3 in DNA: TGTGCCAGCAGCTTAACAGGGTCTCAGGCCACCGGGGAGCTGTTTTTT.

The chain employs TRBV6-8 and TRBJ2-1, with a tentative D call TRBD1 (5 bases). The CDR3 length is 12 residues. Trimming stripped 7 bases from V and 7 bases from J, with 11 bases between. CDR1 and CDR2 (germline): MNHGY, SAAAGT. The CDR3 DNA is TGTGCCAGCAACGGTCAGGGAAATGAGCAGTTCTTC. As protein: CASNGQGNEQFF.

The V and J genes are TRBV11-3 and TRBJ2-6, with TRBD1 identical over 7 bases. After removal of 3 bases from V and 2 bases from J, the junction contained 10 bases not matched to a gene. CDR3 length equals 18 residues. Germline V lookup: CDR1 SGHNT, CDR2 YENEEA. CDR3 amino acids: CASSFGGPTGAGANVLTF. The CDR3, as DNA: TGTGCCAGCAGCTTTGGTGGACCTACAGGGGCTGGGGCCAACGTCCTGACTTTC.

V usage is TRBV5-4 and J usage is TRBJ1-2, with 7 bases fitting TRBD1. Germline V CDR1 and CDR2: SGHNT, YYREEE (reference sequence). Trimming removed 4 bases from V and 6 bases from J; junction bases left unmatched: 6. This CDR3 region has 13 residues. CDR3 nucleotide sequence: TGTGCCAGCAGCCTGGAGGGGGCGAATGGCTACACCTTC. It encodes CASSLEGANGYTF.

This clone was counted between two and nine times. The CDR3 is CASGAPSSYNEQFF. In nucleotides, the CDR3 is TGTGCCAGTGGGGCCCCGAGCTCCTACAATGAGCAGTTCTTC. This rearrangement joins TRBV19 to TRBJ2-1; D is perhaps TRBD1 (5 bases). This CDR3 comprises 14 residues. The germline V gene has CDR1 LNHDA and CDR2 SQIVND (reference sequence). V gave up 8 bases and J gave up 0 bases, with 11 bases separating them.

Of note for this clone: Other DNA sequences within the sample encode an identical CDR3. The rearrangement links TRBV6-5 to TRBJ2-5; TRBD2 matches 8 bases. Per germline, CDR1 MNHEY and CDR2 SVGAGI. CDR3 length: 11 amino acids. The junction had 1 base not matched to a gene; V was cut back by 6 bases and J by 7 bases. The CDR3 here is CASSRGGTQYF. CDR3 coding DNA: TGTGCCAGCAGCCGGGGGGGGACCCAGTACTTC.

The J gene is TRBJ1-4, the V gene TRBV2, with 10 bases fitting TRBD1. Trimming removed 7 bases from V and 8 bases from J; junction bases left unmatched: 7. Germline CDR1 SNHLY, CDR2 FYNNEI. This CDR3 region has 14 residues. The CDR3, as DNA: TGTGCCAGCAAATCCGGGACAGGGGTAGAAAAACTGTTTTTT. Its protein is CASKSGTGVEKLFF.

In this sample, this clone turned up a few times. Additional DNA sequences in this sample encode the identical CDR3. V and J are TRBV27 and TRBJ2-7; 7 bases map to TRBD2. CDR1 MNHEY and CDR2 SMNVEV come from the germline V gene (reference sequence). The CDR3 runs 14 residues. V lost 6 bases to trimming and J lost 3 bases; unmatched junction nucleotides: 8. This chain's CDR3 is CASRRGGGFYEQYF. In DNA, the CDR3 is TGTGCCAGCAGGAGGGGCGGGGGTTTCTACGAGCAGTACTTC.

V gene TRBV6-1 combines with J gene TRBJ2-7, with a tentative D call TRBD1 (6 bases). Germline CDR1 is MNHNS and CDR2 is SASEGT. The CDR3 totals 13 residues. Trimming shortened V by 0 bases and J by 9 bases, and 12 bases separated the two germline ends. The CDR3 protein is CASSEAGQGSQYF. The DNA for the CDR3 is TGTGCCAGCAGTGAAGCCGGGCAGGGGTCGCAGTACTTC.

The rearrangement joins TRBV5-5 to TRBJ1-1; TRBD1 might be the D (5 bases). V gave up 3 bases and J gave up 0 bases, with 18 bases separating them. There are 17 residues in the CDR3. Germline V gives CDR1 SGHKS, CDR2 YYEKEE (reference sequence). The CDR3 coding sequence is TGTGCCAGCAGCTCGTCGGCGCGGGACCACATGAACACTGAAGCTTTCTTT. This encodes CASSSSARDHMNTEAFF. The full variable domain, completed using reference TRBV5-5 and TRBJ1-1, is DAGVTQSPTHLIKTRGQQVTLRCSPISGHKSVSWYQQVLGQGPQFIFQYYEKEERGRGNFPDRFSARQFPNYSSELNVNALLLGDSALYLCASSSSARDHMNTEAFFGQGTRLTVV.

The chain uses TRBV6-1 and TRBJ2-3, with TRBD2 matching over 12 bases. CDR1 is MNHNS and CDR2 is SASEGT in the germline V gene. V trimming: 4 bases; J trimming: 1 base; junction bases outside the gene matches: 0. The CDR3 covers 15 residues. This CDR3 is CASSGLAGGTDTQYF. The DNA of the CDR3 is TGTGCCAGCAGTGGACTAGCGGGGGGCACAGATACGCAGTATTTT.

The table lists this clone with a few counts. This chain joins TRBV29-1 and TRBJ2-3; TRBD2 matches 10 bases. The CDR3 has 14 residues. V shed 5 bases, J shed 3 bases, and the junction held 5 bases outside the gene matches. Germline CDR1 SQVTM, CDR2 ANQGSEA. CDR3 residues: CSVRLAGATDTQYF. CDR3 bases: TGCAGCGTTCGTCTAGCGGGAGCAACAGATACGCAGTATTTT.

The gene calls are TRBV11-3 and TRBJ2-3, with 10 bases aligning to TRBD2. Germline V gene lookup returns CDR1 SGHNT and CDR2 YENEEA. Trimming took 6 bases from V and 6 from J; bases not matched to a gene: 9. CDR3 length equals 15 residues. CDR3 protein: CASSKRGLAEDTQYF. Written as DNA, the CDR3 is TGTGCCAGCAGTAAGAGAGGACTAGCGGAGGATACGCAGTATTTT.

The chain is built from TRBV27 and TRBJ2-6; 9 nucleotides line up with TRBD1. The J segment lost 2 bases and the V segment lost 6 bases, leaving 5 bases of the junction unmatched. Germline CDR1 is MNHEY and CDR2 is SMNVEV (reference sequence). This CDR3 spans 16 amino acids. The CDR3 protein is CASRGTGSPGANVLTF. DNA of the CDR3: TGTGCCAGCAGGGGGACAGGGAGTCCTGGGGCCAACGTCCTGACTTTC. Complete variable domain (other parts from reference TRBV27 and TRBJ2-6): EAQVTQNPRYLITVTGKKLTVTCSQNMNHEYMSWYRQDPGLGLRQIYYSMNVEVTDKGDVPEGYKVSRKEKRNFPLILESPSPNQTSLYFCASRGTGSPGANVLTFGAGSRLTVL.

This clone occurred once. The rearrangement links TRBV5-1 to TRBJ2-3; 9 positions agree with TRBD2. The CDR3 extends over 18 amino acids. Germline V gene sequence: CDR1 SGHRS, CDR2 YFSETQ. V shed 0 bases, J shed 2 bases, and the junction held 10 bases outside the gene matches. The chain's CDR3 is CASSLGTSALSVTDTQYF. The DNA for the CDR3 is TGCGCCAGCAGCTTGGGGACTAGCGCGCTCTCAGTCACAGATACGCAGTATTTT.

The chain uses TRBV5-8 and TRBJ1-1; D is possibly TRBD1 (6 bases). CDR1 and CDR2 (germline): SGHTS, YDEGEE. This CDR3 is 13 amino acids long. V shed 3 bases and J shed 3 bases, with 9 bases lying between them. Here the CDR3 reads CASSSNRDTEAFF. The CDR3 coding sequence is TGTGCCAGCAGCTCCAACAGGGACACTGAAGCTTTCTTT.

The chain couples TRBV5-1 to TRBJ1-2; D unresolved. Germline V gene sequence: CDR1 SGHRS, CDR2 YFSETQ. The V gene lost 0 bases and the J gene lost 4 bases, with 10 bases spanning the gap. The CDR3 has 14 residues. Here the CDR3 DNA reads TGCGCCAGCAGCTTGGTTACCCCGGGCTATGGCTACACCTTC. This sequence encodes CASSLVTPGYGYTF.

The V gene is TRBV2, the J gene TRBJ2-3, with 9 nucleotides matching TRBD1. CDR1 SNHLY and CDR2 FYNNEI come from the germline V gene. V lost 1 base and J lost 4; bases outside the gene matches: 12. The CDR3 sequence is 18 residues long. CDR3 in amino acids: CASSEVADRGYKADTQYF. The DNA of the CDR3 is TGTGCCAGCAGTGAAGTAGCAGACAGGGGGTATAAGGCAGATACGCAGTATTTT.

V and J are TRBV5-6 and TRBJ1-5; 8 bases agree with TRBD1. Losses at the gene ends were 4 bases for V and 5 bases for J; bases not matched to a gene: 11. The CDR3 spans 16 residues. Germline values: CDR1 SGHDT, CDR2 YYEEEE. This CDR3 is CASSRSPTGEDQPQHF. Written as DNA, the CDR3 is TGTGCCAGCAGCCGTTCCCCGACAGGGGAGGATCAGCCCCAGCATTTT.

The chain has TRBV5-4 and TRBJ1-2, with D maybe TRBD1 (6 bases). Germline V CDR1 and CDR2: SGHNT, YYREEE (reference sequence). V lost 3 bases and J 4 bases, leaving 19 bases between the germline ends. The CDR3 runs 16 residues. The CDR3 loop reads CASSSGDWGGAYGYTF. The CDR3, as DNA: TGTGCCAGCAGCTCGGGCGATTGGGGGGGGGCCTATGGCTACACCTTC.